One and the same sample provided the 26 T cell receptor beta chains below, sequenced in a study of blood T cell repertoires in COVID-19. Only in-frame clones appear in the TCRdb table, and some are missing; sequencing was by immunoSEQ multiplex PCR. Here the sample spans about 280,000 clones, approximately 86% being singletons. Material for sequencing was peripheral blood. The receptor source for this set is a woman between 65 and 79 years old with COVID-19, enrolled during active disease.

This clone has only a few counts. J is TRBJ1-2 and V is TRBV28, with a weak D call TRBD1 (5 bases). There are 15 residues in the CDR3. V shed 3 bases and J shed 5 bases, with 16 bases lying between them. Germline V gives CDR1 MDHEN, CDR2 SYDVKM. The DNA of the CDR3 is TGTGCCAGCAGTTTGGGGGGGGGAGCCGTTTATGGCTACACCTTC. Amino acid sequence: CASSLGGGAVYGYTF.

In the case of this clone: Other DNA sequences of this sample code for an identical CDR3. The chain recombines TRBV9 with TRBJ1-1; the match to TRBD1 covers 7 bases. In germline, CDR1 is SGDLS, CDR2 YYNGEE. With 4 bases clipped from V and 1 base from J, the junction kept 7 bases outside the gene matches. The CDR3 spans 15 residues. The CDR3 region has the DNA TGTGCCAGCAGCCCCAGGACAGGACAGAACACTGAAGCTTTCTTT. This sequence encodes CASSPRTGQNTEAFF.

The chain joins TRBV29-1 to TRBJ2-6; weak D call: TRBD2 (5 bases). Germline lookup yields CDR1 SQVTM and CDR2 ANQGSEA. Between the trimmed V and J ends, which lost 1 base and 5 bases, there was a span of 18 bases. The CDR3 is 17 amino acids. The DNA of the CDR3 is TGCAGCGTTGAAGCTAAGCCCGGGGATGCTAGGGCCAACGTCCTGACTTTC. Translating it yields CSVEAKPGDARANVLTF.

In this sample, this clone turned up a few times. This chain connects TRBV5-6 to TRBJ1-4; 7 bases agree with TRBD1. Germline-derived CDR1 and CDR2 are SGHDT and YYEEEE. This CDR3 comprises 14 residues. V was clipped by 3 bases and J by 8 bases; unmatched bases: 7. CDR3 amino acids: CASSSKTGTEKLFF. DNA for the CDR3: TGTGCCAGCAGCTCGAAGACAGGGACGGAAAAACTGTTTTTT.

The chain combines TRBV29-1 with TRBJ1-2, with 7 nucleotides matching TRBD1. This CDR3 contains 11 residues. V was clipped by 7 bases and J by 3 bases; unmatched bases: 2. Germline values: CDR1 SQVTM, CDR2 ANQGSEA. In nucleotides, the CDR3 is TGCAGCGGCGGGACAGACTATGGCTACACCTTC. As protein: CSGGTDYGYTF.

This clone has a handful of counts. V usage is TRBV30 and J usage is TRBJ1-6; 8 bases match TRBD1. CDR1 is GTSNPN, CDR2 SVGIG, per germline (reference sequence). CDR3 size: 13 residues. Trimming removed 2 bases from V and 9 bases from J; junction bases left unmatched: 3. In DNA, the CDR3 is TGTGCCTGGAGTATCACAGGGGGTTCACCCCTCCACTTT. Translated: CAWSITGGSPLHF.

This clone was observed a single time. The V and J genes are TRBV28 and TRBJ2-7; TRBD2 agrees at 7 bases. Trimming at V came to 5 bases and at J to 2 bases, leaving 9 bases not matched to a gene. This CDR3 contains 15 residues. The germline CDR1 and CDR2 sequences are MDHEN and SYDVKM. The CDR3 spells CASSGERGLTYEQYF. The CDR3 DNA reads TGTGCCAGCAGTGGAGAGCGGGGACTTACCTACGAGCAGTACTTC.

The chain joins TRBV5-5 to TRBJ2-7; 7 nucleotides match TRBD1. Germline assignment: CDR1 SGHKS and CDR2 YYEKEE (reference sequence). There are 15 residues in the CDR3. Trimming took 0 bases from V and 2 from J; bases not matched to a gene: 5. CDR3 protein: CASSLGQGSPYEQYF. CDR3 sequence (DNA): TGTGCCAGCAGCTTGGGACAGGGTAGTCCCTACGAGCAGTACTTC. Full variable domain (rest looked up from reference TRBV5-5 and TRBJ2-7): DAGVTQSPTHLIKTRGQQVTLRCSPISGHKSVSWYQQVLGQGPQFIFQYYEKEERGRGNFPDRFSARQFPNYSSELNVNALLLGDSALYLCASSLGQGSPYEQYFGPGTRLTVT.

This chain uses TRBV3-1 (or the pseudogene TRBV3-2) with TRBJ1-3, with 8 bases that match TRBD1. The CDR3 totals 14 residues. Germline loops: CDR1 LGHDT, CDR2 YNNKEL (reference sequence). After removal of 2 bases from V and 4 bases from J, the junction contained 1 base not matched to a gene. CDR3 in DNA: TGTGCCAGCAGCCAACGGGACAGGGGAAACACCATATATTTT. Translated, it gives CASSQRDRGNTIYF.

This clone turned up a few times. V and J are TRBV7-6 and TRBJ1-2, with 7 bases fitting TRBD1. The germline V gene has CDR1 SGHVS and CDR2 FNYEAQ. This CDR3 has 14 residues. Trimming removed 3 bases from V and 9 bases from J; junction bases left unmatched: 10. The CDR3 spells CASSFGGGQSRYTF. CDR3 DNA sequence: TGTGCCAGCAGCTTCGGTGGGGGACAGTCTCGCTACACCTTC.

The V gene is TRBV19, the J gene TRBJ2-3; 9 bases line up with TRBD2. The V and J ends lost 3 bases and 3 bases, in that order; junction bases with no gene match: 7. Looked up from germline, CDR1 is LNHDA and CDR2 is SQIVND (reference sequence). This CDR3 has 16 amino acids. The CDR3 nucleotides are TGTGCCAGTAGTATTAGGCTAGCGGGGCGAACAGATACGCAGTATTTT. This gives the protein CASSIRLAGRTDTQYF.

The gene calls are TRBV3-1 (or the pseudogene TRBV3-2) and TRBJ2-3, with 10 bases identical to TRBD1. The V gene end was trimmed by 4 bases and the J gene end by 9 bases; junction bases not matched to a gene: 10. Germline CDR1 is LGHDT and CDR2 is YNNKEL (reference sequence). The CDR3 is 15 amino acids. The CDR3 region is CASSLPGTGVITQYF. CDR3 nucleotide sequence: TGTGCCAGCAGCCTCCCCGGGACAGGGGTTATCACGCAGTATTTT.

The chain has TRBV3-1 (or the pseudogene TRBV3-2) and TRBJ1-1; D ambiguous. Germline V CDR1 and CDR2: LGHDT, YNNKEL (reference sequence). Trimming pared 2 bases from V and 11 bases from J, leaving 12 bases between. The CDR3 is 12 amino acids. CDR3 protein: CASSQPYQRAFF. CDR3 DNA: TGTGCCAGCAGCCAACCCTACCAGCGGGCTTTCTTT.

The rearrangement joins TRBV11-2 to TRBJ1-2, with D perhaps TRBD1 (5 bases). The V and J ends lost 5 bases and 8 bases respectively, with 9 bases between them. There are 11 residues in the CDR3. In germline, CDR1 is SGHAT, CDR2 FQNNGV. CDR3 coding DNA: TGTGCCAGCAGCGCAGACAGAGGCTACACCTTC. Amino acid sequence: CASSADRGYTF.

The V and J genes are TRBV6-5 and TRBJ1-1; 7 nucleotides agree with TRBD1. Germline CDR1 MNHEY, CDR2 SVGAGI. The ends lost 7 bases at V and 1 base at J; junction bases unmatched: 6. CDR3 length: 14 amino acids. CDR3 in DNA: TGTGCCAGCACGAGGGGGCCGGGGAACACTGAAGCTTTCTTT. This codes for CASTRGPGNTEAFF.

This clone was observed once. Here the CDR3 reads CARLGPLNPINYGYTF. CDR3 sequence (DNA): TGTGCCAGGCTTGGGCCCCTAAACCCCATTAACTATGGCTACACCTTC. The chain employs TRBV21-1 and TRBJ1-2; the DNA was not used to check the table's D call, TRBD1. TRBV21-1 is a pseudogene. This CDR3 is 16 amino acids long.

This rearrangement joins TRBV9 to TRBJ2-1; possible D gene TRBD1, 6 bases. The CDR3 has 13 amino acids. V dropped 4 bases and J dropped 8 bases, with 13 bases sitting between them. Germline V gives CDR1 SGDLS, CDR2 YYNGEE. CDR3 sequence (DNA): TGTGCCAGCAGCACACAGGGTGGGGATGAGCAGTTCTTC. Encoded protein: CASSTQGGDEQFF.

This chain connects TRBV11-1 to TRBJ2-1; TRBD2 might be the D (6 bases). This CDR3 is 15 amino acids long. Trimming removed 5 bases from V and 6 bases from J, with 17 bases in between. Germline V CDR1 and CDR2: SGHAT, FQDESV (reference sequence). The CDR3: CASSPRLERRNEQFF. The CDR3, as DNA: TGTGCCAGCAGCCCCCGACTAGAGCGTCGCAATGAGCAGTTCTTC.

The chain links TRBV24-1 to TRBJ2-2, with 7 bases aligning to TRBD1. Trimming at V came to 5 bases and at J to 5 bases, leaving 1 base not matched to a gene. This CDR3 has 13 residues. Per the germline V gene, CDR1 is KGHDR and CDR2 is SFDVKD. The DNA for the CDR3 is TGTGCCACCAGTGGGGGACAGACCGGGGAGCTGTTTTTT. This sequence encodes CATSGGQTGELFF.

The chain has TRBV5-1 and TRBJ1-2; the match to TRBD1 covers 10 bases. The CDR3 totals 17 residues. J gave up 0 bases and V 4 bases, and 9 bases lay outside the gene matches. Germline CDR1 is SGHRS and CDR2 is YFSETQ. CDR3 DNA: TGCGCCAGCAGCCCCGGACAGGGGGTAGGACCTAACTATGGCTACACCTTC. Its translation is CASSPGQGVGPNYGYTF.

This chain connects TRBV6-2 or TRBV6-3 to TRBJ1-5; TRBD1 might be the D (6 bases). The CDR3 sequence is 17 residues long. Per the germline V gene, CDR1 is MNHEY and CDR2 is SVGEGT. Trimming left V 0 bases short and J 5 bases short, with 17 bases between. In DNA form, the CDR3 reads TGTGCCAGCAGTTACTCGAAAGTAAGGGGGAAGGATCAGCCCCAGCATTTT. Amino acid sequence: CASSYSKVRGKDQPQHF.

This clone occurred many times. V usage is TRBV6-5 and J usage is TRBJ1-2; a weak D match, TRBD1 (6 bases). V lost 0 bases and J 9 bases, leaving 11 bases between the germline ends. The CDR3 runs to 13 residues. CDR1 MNHEY and CDR2 SVGAGI come from the germline V gene. The CDR3 sequence is CASSYSKGHSYTF. The CDR3 DNA sequence: TGTGCCAGCAGTTACTCGAAGGGACATAGCTACACCTTC.

The chain recombines TRBV24-1 with TRBJ2-5, with 8 bases identical to TRBD1. The CDR3 sequence is 17 residues long. V shed 4 bases and J 5 bases; nucleotides not matched to a gene: 14. The germline V gene encodes CDR1 KGHDR and CDR2 SFDVKD. This CDR3 reads CATSERTGHPTWETQYF. The CDR3 DNA reads TGTGCCACCAGTGAACGGACAGGGCACCCAACTTGGGAGACCCAGTACTTC.

The CDR3 loop is CAAQGEEYGYTF. The CDR3 coding sequence is TGTGCTGCCCAGGGGGAAGAATATGGCTACACCTTC. The chain uses TRBV30 and TRBJ1-2; 7 nucleotides align to TRBD1. Germline values: CDR1 GTSNPN, CDR2 SVGIG (reference sequence). The CDR3 totals 12 residues.

J is TRBJ2-6 and V is TRBV5-1; 7 bases are a match to TRBD1. The length of the CDR3 is 17 residues. Germline trimming cut 7 bases from V and 0 bases from J; bases unmatched to any gene: 10. The V gene's germline CDR1 is SGHRS and CDR2 YFSETQ. The CDR3 protein is CASVRGTSNSGANVLTF. Here the CDR3 DNA reads TGCGCCAGCGTCAGGGGGACCAGCAACTCTGGGGCCAACGTCCTGACTTTC.

This chain connects TRBV28 to TRBJ2-7; a possible D gene is TRBD1 (5 bases). The CDR3 covers 12 residues. Germline CDR1 MDHEN, CDR2 SYDVKM. V was clipped by 6 bases and J by 3 bases, with 9 bases between them. CDR3: CASSLRGYEQYF. CDR3 nucleotides: TGTGCCAGCAGCTTAAGGGGCTACGAGCAGTACTTC.